This record looks at one T cell receptor (beta chain) sequence and its context. The antigen is not known. This specimen comes from a study of cytomegalovirus exposure and HLA in healthy donors. Study observations and caveats: Per a later analysis, HLA-associated TCR beta chains showed more clonal expansion than other, equally common TCR beta chains.

Vbeta (60) and Jbeta (13) primers were used in the PCR. Profiling relied on immunoSEQ multiplex PCR, and the TCRdb table lists in-frame clones only, not all of them. The table lists about 140,000 clones. The CDR3 runs 17 residues. Trimming stripped 0 bases from V and 9 bases from J, with 18 bases between. In germline, CDR1 is SGHTA, CDR2 FQGNSA. The TCR sequence derives from a male donor in good health and CMV-seronegative. This rearrangement joins TRBV7-2 to TRBJ1-6; D perhaps matches TRBD1 (6 bases). Sequenced sample: PBMCs. The CDR3 DNA reads TGTGCCAGCAGCTTAGCCCGCAACAGGGACCGAAGTTCACCCCTCCACTTT. Protein: CASSLARNRDRSSPLHF.